The rows below give T cell receptor beta chains drawn from one sample of a study of OX40 agonist ivuxolimab in advanced cancers. Some clones are missing from TCRdb's copy, which holds only in-frame ones; the method was immunoSEQ multiplex PCR. The sample holds 25,000 to 35,000 clones; 88% are singletons and the top ten take 38%. The sequencing used CD4+ or CD8+ T cells sorted from blood, collected in a trial of the OX40 agonist ivuxolimab. These receptors were obtained from an adult with an advanced solid tumor such as melanoma, head and neck, liver or kidney cancer. Each CDR3 is given with its conserved first and last residue. A D gene is named only where the DNA matches it firmly. Clone size appears in some rows only: once, few, many, or a class for an expanded clone.

DNA,CDR3,J,D,V,size
TGTGCCAGCAGTGAAGGAGCAGCGTCGAATGAAAAACTGTTTTTT,CASSEGAASNEKLFF,TRBJ1-4,-,TRBV2,-
TGTGCCAGCAGCCCTGAGGGACTCTTAAACAATGAGCAGTTCTTC,CASSPEGLLNNEQFF,TRBJ2-1,-,TRBV7-2,-
TGTGCCATCTCCACAGAGGGTCTCCAGCGGGAGGGCTCGATCGTCGATGAGCAGTTCTTC,CAISTEGLQREGSIVDEQFF,TRBJ2-1,TRBD2,TRBV14,many
TGCGCCAGCAGCTTGGTTCCGGGATCGAACACTGAAGCTTTCTTT,CASSLVPGSNTEAFF,TRBJ1-1,-,TRBV5-1,-
TGTGCCAGCAGCTTGGGGGCGGGAGCCCCCGGGGAGCTGTTTTTT,CASSLGAGAPGELFF,TRBJ2-2,-,TRBV7-6,-
TGCGCCAGCAGCACCGGACAGGGGGCCAACACTGAAGCCTTCTTT,CASSTGQGANTEAFF,TRBJ1-1,TRBD1,TRBV5-1,-
TGTGCCAGCAGCTTTGGCCCCCAGCGGAGCTCCTACAATGAGCAGTTCTTC,CASSFGPQRSSYNEQFF,TRBJ2-1,-,TRBV7-6,-
TGTGCCAGTAAAGACAGGGGAGGAGGTCGCGAGCAGTACTTC,CASKDRGGGREQYF,TRBJ2-7,TRBD1,TRBV19,once
TGTGCCAGCAGGTTGGACAGGAGAATTAGCTCTGGGGCCAACGTCCTGACTTTC,CASRLDRRISSGANVLTF,TRBJ2-6,TRBD1,TRBV2,-
TGTGCCAGCAGCAGGGGGCTCTACGAGCAGTACTTC,CASSRGLYEQYF,TRBJ2-7,TRBD1,TRBV5-7,-
TGTGCCAGCATTCGGGGAGGGACTAGTGCCTACGAGCAGTACTTC,CASIRGGTSAYEQYF,TRBJ2-7,TRBD2,TRBV6-4,-
TGTGCCAGCAGTTTTTCCTCCGGGGAGCTGTTTTTT,CASSFSSGELFF,TRBJ2-2,-,TRBV27,-
TGTGCCAGCAGCTTCTCCGGGACAGGGGTTGAAGATACGCAGTATTTT,CASSFSGTGVEDTQYF,TRBJ2-3,TRBD1,TRBV11-3,-
TGTGCCAGCAGTTTAGATCCGGACATCCAACTTGGGACCCAGTACTTC,CASSLDPDIQLGTQYF,TRBJ2-5,-,TRBV28,-
TGTGCCAGCAGTCGTGACAGATTACAAGAGACCCAGTACTTC,CASSRDRLQETQYF,TRBJ2-5,-,TRBV28,-
TGTGCCAGCAGTCCCGGGACTAGCAGTAGCACAGATACGCAGTATTTT,CASSPGTSSSTDTQYF,TRBJ2-3,TRBD2,TRBV6-6,once
TGTGCCAGCAGGGGCCTGAACACCGGGGAGCTGTTTTTT,CASRGLNTGELFF,TRBJ2-2,-,TRBV6-6,-
TGTGCCAGCAGCAAGAAGAAGGGCACCGACAATGAGCAGTTCTTC,CASSKKKGTDNEQFF,TRBJ2-1,-,TRBV21-1,-
TGTGCCAGCGGGGATAGCGGGAGTATTGAGCAGTTCTTC,CASGDSGSIEQFF,TRBJ2-1,TRBD2,TRBV11-3,-
TGCAGCGCTGTAGCGGATACCTACAATGAGCAGTTCTTC,CSAVADTYNEQFF,TRBJ2-1,-,TRBV29-1,-
TGTGCCAGCAGTTTAACATTGCGGGAGTCCTACGAGCAGTACTTC,CASSLTLRESYEQYF,TRBJ2-7,TRBD2,TRBV27,-
TGTGCCAGCAGCCCTATTTCCGGGACAGGGTCCGGGGAGCTGTTTTTT,CASSPISGTGSGELFF,TRBJ2-2,TRBD1,TRBV11-2,-
TGTGCCAGCAGCTACGATTATGAAGCTTTCTTT,CASSYDYEAFF,TRBJ1-1,-,TRBV7-9,-